Below, 32 T cell receptor beta chains from the same sample are listed, as sequenced in a study of T cell responses to AZD1222 COVID-19 vaccine. The table came from immunoSEQ multiplex PCR; TCRdb's copy has only in-frame clones and leaves some out. The data show roughly 130,000 clones, with more than 90% seen just once and 1.1% held by the top ten. Source: peripheral blood, taken 28 days after the second AZD1222 dose. These receptors were collected from an adult who received the AZD1222 COVID-19 vaccine.

The chain combines TRBV27 with TRBJ1-6; tentative D call: TRBD1 (5 bases). V gave up 5 bases and J gave up 8 bases, with 19 bases separating them. This CDR3 is 16 amino acids long. Germline loops: CDR1 MNHEY, CDR2 SMNVEV (reference sequence). The CDR3 spells CASSVRTPQFDSPLHF. As DNA, the CDR3 is TGTGCCAGCAGTGTCCGGACACCCCAATTCGATTCACCCCTCCACTTT.

The rearrangement joins TRBV30 to TRBJ1-2, with D unclear. Trimming removed 3 bases from V and 8 bases from J, with 7 bases in between. Germline V gene lookup returns CDR1 GTSNPN and CDR2 SVGIG (reference sequence). The CDR3 is 10 residues long. CDR3 protein: CAWSHVGYTF. As DNA, the CDR3 is TGTGCCTGGAGCCACGTGGGCTACACCTTC.

The chain has TRBV7-9 and TRBJ1-3; D is uncertain. CDR1 is SEHNR, CDR2 FQNEAQ, per germline (reference sequence). The length of the CDR3 is 14 residues. The germline V and J ends were trimmed by 5 bases and 2 bases, with 10 bases remaining between them. Here the CDR3 reads CASSNGFPGNTIYF. The CDR3, as DNA: TGTGCCAGCAGCAACGGATTTCCTGGAAACACCATATATTTT.

This clone was recorded once. The V gene is TRBV6-5, the J gene TRBJ2-1, with D uncertain. CDR1 MNHEY and CDR2 SVGAGI come from the germline V gene. Trimming took 2 bases from V and 0 from J, leaving 8 bases between them. The CDR3 is 15 residues long. The chain's CDR3 is CASSYPRLSYNEQFF. Here the CDR3 DNA reads TGTGCCAGCAGTTACCCTCGCCTCTCCTACAATGAGCAGTTCTTC.

The gene calls are TRBV30 and TRBJ1-1, with D hard to call. The CDR3 has 10 residues. Deletions cut 1 base from V and 5 bases from J, with 2 bases between. Germline V lookup: CDR1 GTSNPN, CDR2 SVGIG (reference sequence). CDR3 coding DNA: TGTGCCTGGAGTGGTACTGAAGCTTTCTTT. Amino acids: CAWSGTEAFF.

This chain joins TRBV30 and TRBJ2-1; the match to TRBD1 covers 11 bases. The CDR3 totals 15 residues. CDR1 and CDR2 from the germline V gene are GTSNPN and SVGIG (reference sequence). The V segment lost 4 bases and the J segment 8 bases; nucleotides outside the gene matches: 10. CDR3 nucleotide sequence: TGTGCCTGGAACGTGGGACAGGGGGGTTGGGATGAGCAGTTCTTC. This sequence encodes CAWNVGQGGWDEQFF.

The gene calls are TRBV7-2 and TRBJ1-1; 9 nucleotides line up with TRBD1. V was pared by 5 bases and J by 2 bases, with 12 bases of the junction left unmatched. CDR3 length equals 17 residues. Looked up from germline, CDR1 is SGHTA and CDR2 is FQGNSA. The chain's CDR3 is CASSDRLTGGLNTEAFF. The CDR3 DNA reads as TGTGCCAGCAGCGACCGGCTTACAGGGGGCCTTAACACTGAAGCTTTCTTT.

This clone was recorded only once. The CDR3 bases are TGCGCCAGCAGCCAAGACCCAGGGGGCAAGGATGGCTACACCTTC. Protein: CASSQDPGGKDGYTF. This chain uses TRBV4-3 with TRBJ1-2, with 8 positions matching TRBD1. CDR3 length equals 15 residues. The J segment lost 6 bases and the V segment lost 0 bases, leaving 6 bases of the junction unmatched. Germline loops: CDR1 LGHNA, CDR2 YSLEER.

This clone was seen only once. This chain joins TRBV25-1 and TRBJ1-2; D may be TRBD1 (5 bases). The CDR3 runs 16 residues. V shed 6 bases and J shed 2 bases, with 19 bases lying between them. Per germline, CDR1 MGHDK and CDR2 SYGVNS. The CDR3 coding sequence is TGTGCCAGCAGCGCCTCGGGGAGGACATTGAACTATGGCTACACCTTC. It yields the protein CASSASGRTLNYGYTF.

The chain uses TRBV19 and TRBJ2-7; 12 positions agree with TRBD1. Germline values: CDR1 LNHDA, CDR2 SQIVND (reference sequence). V lost 4 bases to trimming and J lost 7 bases; unmatched junction nucleotides: 8. This CDR3 is 15 amino acids long. CDR3 nucleotides: TGTGCCAGTAGTACCGCCGGGACAGGGGGCAGGGAGCAGTACTTC. Translation gives CASSTAGTGGREQYF.

The chain's CDR3 is CASRYSGGQNTEAFF. CDR3 nucleotide sequence: TGTGCCAGCAGATACAGTGGGGGTCAGAACACTGAAGCTTTCTTT. The chain employs TRBV7-2 and TRBJ1-1; D might be TRBD1 (5 bases). This CDR3 spans 15 amino acids. V dropped 6 bases and J dropped 1 base, with 15 bases sitting between them. In germline, CDR1 is SGHTA, CDR2 FQGNSA.

The chain joins TRBV11-2 to TRBJ2-7; the match to TRBD2 covers 9 bases. CDR3 length: 13 residues. Germline V lookup: CDR1 SGHAT, CDR2 FQNNGV. V shed 8 bases, J shed 3 bases, and the junction held 5 bases outside the gene matches. CDR3 DNA sequence: TGTGCCAGCGGCCTAGCGGGACTCTACGAGCAGTACTTC. This encodes CASGLAGLYEQYF.

The chain uses TRBV19 and TRBJ2-6, with D unresolved. The V gene's germline CDR1 is LNHDA and CDR2 SQIVND (reference sequence). The CDR3 length is 15 residues. The V gene lost 1 base and the J gene lost 0 bases, with 4 bases spanning the gap. The CDR3 DNA reads as TGTGCCAGTAGTATAGTTCACTCTGGGGCCAACGTCCTGACTTTC. Protein product: CASSIVHSGANVLTF.

The chain couples TRBV29-1 to TRBJ2-2; the match to TRBD1 covers 7 bases. Germline V gene sequence: CDR1 SQVTM, CDR2 ANQGSEA. The CDR3 loop spans 12 amino acids. Unmatched junction bases numbered 3, after V lost 5 bases and J lost 6 bases. The CDR3 is CSVRQGAGELFF. In DNA, the CDR3 is TGCAGCGTTCGACAGGGTGCCGGGGAGCTGTTTTTT.

In this sample, this clone turned up a few times. V and J are TRBV5-1 and TRBJ2-5; D is perhaps TRBD1 (5 bases). Trimming took 5 bases from V and 2 from J, leaving 13 bases between them. This CDR3 spans 14 amino acids. Germline assignment: CDR1 SGHRS and CDR2 YFSETQ. This chain's CDR3 is CASRSGHSQETQYF. CDR3 coding DNA: TGCGCCAGCAGGTCAGGACATTCACAAGAGACCCAGTACTTC. Using reference TRBV5-1 and TRBJ2-5 for the parts outside the CDR3, the full variable domain is KAGVTQTPRYLIKTRGQQVTLSCSPISGHRSVSWYQQTPGQGLQFLFEYFSETQRNKGNFPGRFSGRQFSNSRSEMNVSTLELGDSALYLCASRSGHSQETQYFGPGTRLLVL.

The chain recombines TRBV9 with TRBJ1-4; D gene unclear. From germline, CDR1 is SGDLS and CDR2 YYNGEE. Deletions cut 3 bases from V and 5 bases from J, with 14 bases between. This CDR3 has 15 amino acids. In DNA form, the CDR3 reads TGTGCCAGCAGCGCCTTGTGGGGATCCAATGAAAAACTGTTTTTT. It is translated as CASSALWGSNEKLFF. Based on the CDR3 plus reference TRBV9 and TRBJ1-4, the full variable domain is DSGVTQTPKHLITATGQRVTLRCSPRSGDLSVYWYQQSLDQGLQFLIQYYNGEERAKGNILERFSAQQFPDLHSELNLSSLELGDSALYFCASSALWGSNEKLFFGSGTQLSVL.

The chain has TRBV28 and TRBJ1-5; 7 bases map to TRBD1. V was clipped by 5 bases and J by 4 bases; unmatched bases: 11. The CDR3 extends over 16 amino acids. Germline loops: CDR1 MDHEN, CDR2 SYDVKM. CDR3 nucleotides: TGTGCCAGCAGTGAAGTGGGACAGCGAGGAAATCAGCCCCAGCATTTT. Amino acid sequence: CASSEVGQRGNQPQHF.

The gene calls are TRBV2 and TRBJ2-3; 12 nucleotides match TRBD1. Germline V CDR1 and CDR2: SNHLY, FYNNEI. The V and J ends lost 6 bases and 4 bases, in that order; junction bases with no gene match: 5. The CDR3 length is 15 residues. CDR3 sequence: CASRGDRGQADTQYF. CDR3 in DNA: TGTGCCAGCAGGGGGGACAGGGGGCAGGCAGATACGCAGTATTTT. Looking up the rest from reference TRBV2 and TRBJ2-3 gives the full variable domain: EPEVTQTPSHQVTQMGQEVILRCVPISNHLYFYWYRQILGQKVEFLVSFYNNEISEKSEIFDDQFSVERPDGSNFTLKIRSTKLEDSAMYFCASRGDRGQADTQYFGPGTRLTVL.

Comment on this clone: Germline and junction disagree at one end, which may indicate a read error. The chain uses TRBV6-4 and TRBJ1-2; 7 positions agree with TRBD1. The CDR3 length is 15 residues. The germline V gene encodes CDR1 MRHNA and CDR2 SNTAGT. CDR3 region: CASRKGGQSPYCYTF. The CDR3 DNA is TGTGCCAGCAGGAAGGGGGGACAGTCGCCCTATTGCTACACCTTC.

The J gene is TRBJ2-5, the V gene TRBV7-9; 15 bases are a match to TRBD2. V lost 5 bases to trimming and J lost 5 bases; unmatched junction nucleotides: 6. Looked up from germline, CDR1 is SEHNR and CDR2 is FQNEAQ (reference sequence). CDR3 length: 16 amino acids. The CDR3 nucleotides read TGTGCCAGCAGCCCTCCCGGGACTAGCGGGAGGGAGACCCAGTACTTC. This translates into CASSPPGTSGRETQYF.

The rearrangement links TRBV19 to TRBJ2-7; D may correspond to TRBD1 or TRBD2 (6 bases each). The germline gives CDR1 LNHDA, CDR2 SQIVND (reference sequence). This CDR3 comprises 14 residues. V gave up 4 bases and J gave up 4 bases, with 14 bases separating them. The CDR3 reads CASSTRPGAYEQYF. CDR3 nucleotides: TGTGCCAGTAGTACCCGCCCGGGGGCGTACGAGCAGTACTTC.

The chain joins TRBV7-2 to TRBJ1-2; D might be TRBD1 (6 bases). CDR1 and CDR2 (germline): SGHTA, FQGNSA. CDR3 length: 14 amino acids. V shed 1 base and J shed 7 bases, with 13 bases lying between them. The CDR3 loop reads CASSLGITGSGYTF. The CDR3 nucleotides read TGTGCCAGCAGCTTAGGAATCACAGGGAGTGGCTACACCTTC. Full variable domain (rest looked up from reference TRBV7-2 and TRBJ1-2): GAGVSQSPSNKVTEKGKDVELRCDPISGHTALYWYRQSLGQGLEFLIYFQGNSAPDKSGLPSDRFSAERTGGSVSTLTIQRTQQEDSAVYLCASSLGITGSGYTFGSGTRLTVV.

CDR3 DNA sequence: TGTGCCAGCAGCTTACAGCGGGGGGGCCGAGAGACCCAGTACTTC. This encodes CASSLQRGGRETQYF. The V call is TRBV7-2, the J call TRBJ2-5, with 10 positions matching TRBD2. CDR3 length: 15 amino acids. V shed 2 bases and J 4 bases; nucleotides not matched to a gene: 4. From germline, CDR1 is SGHTA and CDR2 FQGNSA. Combining the CDR3 with reference TRBV7-2 and TRBJ2-5 gives the whole variable domain GAGVSQSPSNKVTEKGKDVELRCDPISGHTALYWYRQSLGQGLEFLIYFQGNSAPDKSGLPSDRFSAERTGGSVSTLTIQRTQQEDSAVYLCASSLQRGGRETQYFGPGTRLLVL.

This chain links TRBV29-1 with TRBJ1-1; D is undetermined. CDR3 length: 12 amino acids. Germline loops: CDR1 SQVTM, CDR2 ANQGSEA. V lost 7 bases and J 1 base, leaving 10 bases between the germline ends. CDR3 bases: TGCAGCGCCAGAGACACGAACACTGAAGCTTTCTTT. Residues: CSARDTNTEAFF.

This clone was observed a single time. The chain uses TRBV3-1 (or the pseudogene TRBV3-2) and TRBJ2-7, with 12 bases fitting TRBD2. V shed 2 bases and J 6 bases; nucleotides not matched to a gene: 8. Germline CDR1 LGHDT, CDR2 YNNKEL (reference sequence). The CDR3 has 16 amino acids. The chain's CDR3 is CASSQLSSGGVSEQYF. CDR3 nucleotide sequence: TGTGCCAGCAGCCAACTCTCTAGCGGGGGGGTAAGCGAGCAGTACTTC.

The V and J genes are TRBV6-5 and TRBJ1-5; 8 positions match TRBD1. Germline CDR1 and CDR2: MNHEY and SVGAGI. The CDR3 totals 15 residues. Losses at the gene ends were 5 bases for V and 7 bases for J; bases not matched to a gene: 10. CDR3 nucleotide sequence: TGTGCCAGCAGTAGCCAGACAGGGGTTTACCAGCCCCAGCATTTT. Protein sequence: CASSSQTGVYQPQHF.

CDR3 DNA sequence: TGCGCCAGCAGCTTTTCCACCAGCACAGATACGCAGTATTTT. Amino acids: CASSFSTSTDTQYF. The rearrangement joins TRBV5-1 to TRBJ2-3; D is ambiguous. Germline CDR1 and CDR2: SGHRS and YFSETQ. CDR3 length equals 14 residues. Trimming stripped 2 bases from V and 0 bases from J, with 7 bases between.

The V and J genes are TRBV2 and TRBJ1-5; TRBD1 matches 9 bases. The germline V gene encodes CDR1 SNHLY and CDR2 FYNNEI. There are 16 residues in the CDR3. V shed 4 bases, J shed 2 bases, and the junction held 6 bases outside the gene matches. The CDR3, as DNA: TGTGCCAGCAGTGGGCAGACAGGGGGAGGCAATCAGCCCCAGCATTTT. Its protein is CASSGQTGGGNQPQHF.

The rearrangement links TRBV19 to TRBJ2-7; D gene unclear. CDR1 is LNHDA and CDR2 is SQIVND in the germline V gene (reference sequence). The CDR3 has 11 residues. V lost 11 bases and J lost 4, with 12 bases in between. CDR3 sequence (DNA): TGTGCCCCTAGTGTGGGATACGAGCAGTACTTC. This encodes CAPSVGYEQYF.

The chain carries TRBV28 and TRBJ2-1, with D possibly called TRBD1 or TRBD2 (6 bases each). V was shortened by 5 bases and J by 6 bases, with 17 bases between the two germline ends. CDR1 MDHEN and CDR2 SYDVKM come from the germline V gene. The CDR3 extends over 15 amino acids. The chain's CDR3 is CASSTPGAASNEQFF. The CDR3 coding sequence is TGTGCCAGCAGTACCCCGGGGGCAGCGTCCAATGAGCAGTTCTTC.

In the case of this clone: The sample contains more than one DNA sequence encoding this CDR3. The chain employs TRBV7-3 and TRBJ2-3; 11 bases match TRBD2. This CDR3 contains 15 residues. The V gene end was trimmed by 3 bases and the J gene end by 2 bases; junction bases not matched to a gene: 1. CDR1 is SGHTA and CDR2 is FQGTGA in the germline V gene. CDR3 residues: CASSLTSGVTDTQYF. CDR3 bases: TGTGCCAGCAGCTTGACTAGCGGGGTCACAGATACGCAGTATTTT.

This clone showed up just once. The rearrangement uses TRBV5-1 and TRBJ1-1; D possibly corresponds to TRBD1 (5 bases). CDR1 SGHRS and CDR2 YFSETQ come from the germline V gene. This CDR3 spans 15 amino acids. V lost 0 bases, J lost 0 bases, and 9 bases lay in between. The CDR3 DNA reads as TGCGCCAGCAGCTTGGGGGGGTCCTTGAACACTGAAGCTTTCTTT. This codes for CASSLGGSLNTEAFF.